The 24 T cell receptor beta chains presented below share a single source sample, sequenced in a study of blood T cell repertoires in COVID-19 (dated by TCRdb to about 2020). Library preparation used the immunoSEQ multiplex PCR assay. TCRdb limited this immuneACCESS table to in-frame rearrangements with V and J called. A share of clones is missing; checked studies link under half to unresolved V genes, and the rest is unexplained. Here the sample has 100,000 to 150,000 clones; around four fifths occur a single time. The ten largest make up 5.5% of the sample. Sequencing was carried out using peripheral blood. The receptors here all came from a man in his sixties with acute or convalescent COVID-19.

V and J are TRBV3-1 (or the pseudogene TRBV3-2) and TRBJ2-3; 9 nucleotides agree with TRBD2. V gave up 0 bases and J gave up 0 bases; unmatched junction bases: 13. CDR3 length: 20 amino acids. Looked up from germline, CDR1 is LGHDT and CDR2 is YNNKEL (reference sequence). In nucleotides, the CDR3 is TGTGCCAGCAGCCAAGATTTGGGGCGGGGGGGCCTTTCCAGCACAGATACGCAGTATTTT. Translation: CASSQDLGRGGLSSTDTQYF.

The chain recombines TRBV5-1 with TRBJ2-3; no clear D. Trimming cost V 6 bases and J 0 bases, with 17 bases left between them. The germline V gene has CDR1 SGHRS and CDR2 YFSETQ. This CDR3 is 16 amino acids long. The DNA for the CDR3 is TGCGCCAGCAAGCCATTCGTGCGCGGAAGCACAGATACGCAGTATTTT. This gives the protein CASKPFVRGSTDTQYF.

The CDR3 bases are TGTGCCAGCAGCTTAGAGAAACGGGGGGCGGCCCTAGATGAGCAGTTCTTC. Amino acid sequence: CASSLEKRGAALDEQFF. The rearrangement links TRBV7-2 to TRBJ2-1; D might be TRBD2 (7 bases). Germline V CDR1 and CDR2: SGHTA, FQGNSA. The CDR3 covers 17 residues. The ends were cut back, 1 base at V and 8 bases at J, with 21 bases in the middle.

This chain joins TRBV5-6 and TRBJ2-7, with D maybe TRBD1 (6 bases). The CDR3 totals 16 residues. Trimming left V 0 bases short and J 3 bases short, with 16 bases between. The V gene's germline CDR1 is SGHDT and CDR2 YYEEEE. CDR3: CASSLGPQGIGYEQYF. The CDR3 nucleotides are TGTGCCAGCAGCTTGGGCCCACAGGGTATAGGCTACGAGCAGTACTTC.

This sequence joins TRBV5-1 and TRBJ1-1, with D perhaps TRBD1 (6 bases). V lost 0 bases to trimming and J lost 0 bases, with 12 bases between them. The CDR3 totals 16 residues. Germline CDR1 and CDR2: SGHRS and YFSETQ. CDR3 residues: CASSLAENRVNTEAFF. As DNA, the CDR3 is TGCGCCAGCAGCTTGGCCGAAAACAGGGTGAACACTGAAGCTTTCTTT.

The J gene is TRBJ1-1, the V gene TRBV5-1; D possibly corresponds to TRBD1 (5 bases). V lost 2 bases, J lost 4 bases, and 18 bases lay in between. The CDR3 has 16 amino acids. Per the germline V gene, CDR1 is SGHRS and CDR2 is YFSETQ. CDR3 DNA sequence: TGCGCCAGCAGCTTCAAAGGGGCGTCGATCGGCACTGAAGCTTTCTTT. Amino acid sequence: CASSFKGASIGTEAFF.

The rearrangement uses TRBV19 and TRBJ1-1; 7 bases fit TRBD1. Germline V gives CDR1 LNHDA, CDR2 SQIVND (reference sequence). The CDR3 runs to 12 residues. Trimming removed 3 bases from V and 10 bases from J; junction bases left unmatched: 5. CDR3 DNA: TGTGCCAGTAGTATGGTGCAGGGGGTAGCTTTCTTT. Protein: CASSMVQGVAFF.

The rearrangement uses TRBV5-1 and TRBJ1-1; 8 bases are shared with TRBD1. Per germline, CDR1 SGHRS and CDR2 YFSETQ. The CDR3 spans 14 residues. Unmatched junction bases numbered 13, after V lost 5 bases and J lost 10 bases. CDR3 nucleotides: TGCGCCAGCAGGATAGTTACAGGGGGACTCTCAGCTTTCTTT. This encodes CASRIVTGGLSAFF. Complete variable domain (other parts from reference TRBV5-1 and TRBJ1-1): KAGVTQTPRYLIKTRGQQVTLSCSPISGHRSVSWYQQTPGQGLQFLFEYFSETQRNKGNFPGRFSGRQFSNSRSEMNVSTLELGDSALYLCASRIVTGGLSAFFGQGTRLTVV.

V gene TRBV30 combines with J gene TRBJ1-2; 7 nucleotides match TRBD1. The germline CDR1 and CDR2 sequences are GTSNPN and SVGIG (reference sequence). V trimming: 6 bases; J trimming: 3 bases; junction bases outside the gene matches: 1. This CDR3 comprises 11 residues. The CDR3 loop is CACGTDYGYTF. In nucleotides, the CDR3 is TGTGCCTGTGGGACAGACTATGGCTACACCTTC.

The chain links TRBV7-8 to TRBJ2-7; 7 bases agree with TRBD2. This CDR3 is 12 amino acids long. CDR1 SGHVS and CDR2 FQNEAQ come from the germline V gene. Trimming took 5 bases from V and 6 from J; bases not matched to a gene: 4. CDR3 nucleotides: TGTGCCAGCAGCCGACCTAGCGGCGAGCAGTACTTC. Its translation is CASSRPSGEQYF.

This rearrangement joins TRBV5-1 to TRBJ2-2, with TRBD2 matching 8 bases. The CDR3 length is 15 residues. Germline V gene data show CDR1 as SGHRS and CDR2 as YFSETQ. The junction had 5 bases not matched to a gene; V was cut back by 4 bases and J by 3 bases. This CDR3 reads CASSREGHHTGELFF. CDR3 sequence (DNA): TGCGCCAGCAGCCGGGAGGGCCATCACACCGGGGAGCTGTTTTTT.

Ten or more counts support this clone. This sample includes further DNA sequences coding for the same CDR3. The J gene is TRBJ2-7, the V gene TRBV19; no clear D gene. V lost 2 bases and J 5 bases, leaving 4 bases between the germline ends. CDR3 size: 11 residues. CDR1 is LNHDA and CDR2 is SQIVND in the germline V gene (reference sequence). In DNA form, the CDR3 reads TGTGCCAGTAGTATACGAGACGAGCAGTACTTC. It yields the protein CASSIRDEQYF.

This clone was found a few times. This chain uses TRBV6-5 with TRBJ2-6, with D unresolved. Germline V gene sequence: CDR1 MNHEY, CDR2 SVGAGI. The V end was cut by 10 bases, the J end by 2 bases, with 9 bases between. The CDR3 runs 13 residues. The DNA of the CDR3 is TGTGCCACCCTAATGGCTGGGGCCAACGTCCTGACTTTC. Protein sequence: CATLMAGANVLTF.

J is TRBJ2-3 and V is TRBV18; 7 nucleotides line up with TRBD2. This CDR3 is 17 amino acids long. V shed 0 bases and J 0 bases; nucleotides not matched to a gene: 6. Per germline, CDR1 KGHSH and CDR2 LQKENI. CDR3: CASSPPGLAVSTDTQYF. The CDR3 DNA sequence: TGTGCCAGCTCACCACCGGGCCTAGCGGTTAGCACAGATACGCAGTATTTT.

V is TRBV19 and J is TRBJ2-7, with unresolved D. The CDR3 has 14 residues. Germline-derived CDR1 and CDR2 are LNHDA and SQIVND (reference sequence). With 3 bases removed from V and 2 bases from J, the gap between germline ends came to 11 bases. CDR3: CASSIDSLPYEQYF. CDR3 in DNA: TGTGCCAGTAGTATCGACTCCCTCCCCTACGAGCAGTACTTC. Supplemented by reference TRBV19 and TRBJ2-7, the full variable domain reads DGGITQSPKYLFRKEGQNVTLSCEQNLNHDAMYWYRQDPGQGLRLIYYSQIVNDFQKGDIAEGYSVSREKKESFPLTVTSAQKNPTAFYLCASSIDSLPYEQYFGPGTRLTVT.

V usage is TRBV5-5 and J usage is TRBJ1-2; D is possibly TRBD1 (5 bases). The germline gives CDR1 SGHKS, CDR2 YYEKEE (reference sequence). This CDR3 region has 14 residues. V was clipped by 6 bases and J by 4 bases, with 16 bases between them. The CDR3: CASTIKDTFYGYTF. The CDR3, as DNA: TGTGCCAGCACCATCAAGGACACTTTCTATGGCTACACCTTC.

In this sample, this clone turned up many times. The chain employs TRBV30 and TRBJ2-7, with TRBD1 matching over 11 bases. Germline V gives CDR1 GTSNPN, CDR2 SVGIG (reference sequence). The CDR3 has 12 amino acids. The V segment lost 3 bases and the J segment 7 bases; nucleotides outside the gene matches: 2. The CDR3 spells CAWSRDRGEQYF. In DNA, the CDR3 is TGTGCCTGGAGCCGGGACAGGGGGGAGCAGTACTTC.

This rearrangement joins TRBV30 to TRBJ1-4; the D is unclear. Germline loops: CDR1 GTSNPN, CDR2 SVGIG (reference sequence). The CDR3 extends over 14 amino acids. Deletions cut 5 bases from V and 8 bases from J, with 18 bases between. CDR3 amino acids: CAWGRPPSGEKLFF. CDR3 DNA sequence: TGTGCCTGGGGCCGACCGCCAAGCGGGGAAAAACTGTTTTTT.

This clone was counted only a few times. The gene calls are TRBV7-9 and TRBJ2-7; TRBD2 aligns across 8 bases. Germline lookup yields CDR1 SEHNR and CDR2 FQNEAQ (reference sequence). CDR3 length: 15 residues. Germline trimming cut 1 base from V and 6 bases from J; bases unmatched to any gene: 8. CDR3 in amino acids: CASSLDGGLAREQYF. The DNA of the CDR3 is TGTGCCAGCAGCTTAGATGGAGGACTAGCACGCGAGCAGTACTTC. Supplemented by reference TRBV7-9 and TRBJ2-7, the full variable domain reads DTGVSQNPRHKITKRGQNVTFRCDPISEHNRLYWYRQTLGQGPEFLTYFQNEAQLEKSRLLSDRFSAERPKGSFSTLEIQRTEQGDSAMYLCASSLDGGLAREQYFGPGTRLTVT.

This rearrangement joins TRBV2 to TRBJ1-1; TRBD1 matches 7 bases. J lost 5 bases, V lost 10 bases, and 7 bases had no gene match. The CDR3 is 12 amino acids. Germline values: CDR1 SNHLY, CDR2 FYNNEI. CDR3 in amino acids: CATATGITEAFF. For the CDR3, the DNA is TGTGCCACGGCGACAGGGATAACTGAAGCTTTCTTT.

This clone was seen just once. The chain uses TRBV10-2 and TRBJ2-4, with 8 positions matching TRBD1. There are 15 residues in the CDR3. Looked up from germline, CDR1 is WSHSY and CDR2 is SAAADI. Unmatched junction bases numbered 5, after V lost 0 bases and J lost 7 bases. The CDR3 sequence: CASSESRTGKNIQYF. For the CDR3, the DNA is TGCGCCAGCAGTGAGTCAAGGACAGGGAAGAACATTCAGTACTTC.

The rearrangement links TRBV2 to TRBJ1-2, with TRBD1 matching over 7 bases. This CDR3 comprises 13 residues. Germline trimming cut 4 bases from V and 4 bases from J; bases unmatched to any gene: 3. Germline CDR1 is SNHLY and CDR2 is FYNNEI. The CDR3 protein is CASSVDRSYGYTF. CDR3 in DNA: TGTGCCAGCAGTGTGGACAGGAGCTATGGCTACACCTTC.

The chain links TRBV5-1 to TRBJ2-4, with 12 bases fitting TRBD2. Germline CDR1 reads SGHRS; CDR2 reads YFSETQ. Unmatched junction bases numbered 7, after V lost 1 base and J lost 5 bases. The CDR3 totals 17 residues. DNA of the CDR3: TGCGCCAGCAGCTTGTCGGCTAGCGGGGGGGCCGAAAACATTCAGTACTTC. This sequence encodes CASSLSASGGAENIQYF.

This clone came up once. The CDR3 nucleotides are TGTGCCAGCCGGGACAGGGTATCCACCGGGGAGCTGTTTTTT. Its protein product is CASRDRVSTGELFF. This chain joins TRBV6-4 and TRBJ2-2; 9 bases line up with TRBD1. This CDR3 is 14 amino acids long. V was pared by 8 bases and J by 4 bases, with 5 bases of the junction left unmatched. From germline, CDR1 is MRHNA and CDR2 SNTAGT.